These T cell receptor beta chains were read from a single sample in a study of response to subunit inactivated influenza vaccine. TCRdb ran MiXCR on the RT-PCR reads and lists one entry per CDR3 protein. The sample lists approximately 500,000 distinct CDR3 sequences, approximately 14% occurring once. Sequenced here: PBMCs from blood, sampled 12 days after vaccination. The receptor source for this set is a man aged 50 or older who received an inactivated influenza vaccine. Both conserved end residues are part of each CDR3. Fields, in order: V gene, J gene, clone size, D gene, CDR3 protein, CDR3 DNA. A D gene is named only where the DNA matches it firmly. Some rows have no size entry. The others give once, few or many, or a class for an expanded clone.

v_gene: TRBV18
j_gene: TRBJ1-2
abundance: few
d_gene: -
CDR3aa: CASSPDRNSNYGYTF
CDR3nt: TGTGCCAGCTCACCGGATAGGAATTCTAACTATGGCTACACCTTC

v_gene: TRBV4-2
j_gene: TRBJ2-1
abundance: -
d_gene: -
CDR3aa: CASSQILGEDEQFF
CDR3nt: TGTGCCAGCAGCCAGATTCTGGGGGAGGATGAGCAGTTCTTC

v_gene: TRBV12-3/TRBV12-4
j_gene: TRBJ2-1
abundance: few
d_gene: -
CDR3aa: CASSLTRQDNEQFF
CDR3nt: TGTGCCAGCAGTTTAACCCGACAAGACAATGAGCAGTTCTTC

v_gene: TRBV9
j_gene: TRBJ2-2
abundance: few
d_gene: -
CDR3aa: CASNGGAPNTGELFF
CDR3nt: TGTGCCAGCAACGGCGGGGCCCCGAACACCGGGGAGCTGTTTTTT

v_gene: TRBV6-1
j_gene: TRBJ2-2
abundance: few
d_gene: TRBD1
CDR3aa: CATGDRGNAGELFF
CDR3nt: TGTGCCACGGGGGACAGGGGAAATGCCGGGGAGCTGTTTTTT

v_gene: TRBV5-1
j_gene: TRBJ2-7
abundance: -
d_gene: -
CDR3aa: CASSRGWEAYEQYF
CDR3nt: TGCGCCAGCAGCCGGGGGTGGGAGGCCTACGAGCAGTACTTC

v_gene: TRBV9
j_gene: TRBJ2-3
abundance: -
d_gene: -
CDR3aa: CASSSNRDTQYF
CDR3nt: TGTGCCAGCAGCTCAAACAGAGATACGCAGTATTTT

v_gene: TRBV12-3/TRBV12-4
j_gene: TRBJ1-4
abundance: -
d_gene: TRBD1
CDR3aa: CASSLQQGYEKLFF
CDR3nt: TGTGCCAGCAGTTTACAACAGGGGTACGAAAAACTGTTTTTT

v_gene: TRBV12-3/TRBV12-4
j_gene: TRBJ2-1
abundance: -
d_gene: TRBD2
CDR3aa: CASTIRGRGDNEQFF
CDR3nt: TGTGCCAGCACCATCCGGGGGAGGGGCGACAATGAGCAGTTCTTC

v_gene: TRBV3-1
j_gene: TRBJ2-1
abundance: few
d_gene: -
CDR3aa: CASRPSPGHNEQFF
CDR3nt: TGTGCCAGCAGACCGAGCCCGGGGCACAATGAGCAGTTCTTC

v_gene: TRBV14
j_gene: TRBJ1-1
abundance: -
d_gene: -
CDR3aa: CASNRVTNTEAFF
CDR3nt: TGTGCCAGCAACAGGGTTACGAACACTGAAGCTTTCTTT

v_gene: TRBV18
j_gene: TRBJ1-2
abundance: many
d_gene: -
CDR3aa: CASSLDNYGYTF
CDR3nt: TGTGCCAGCTCACTTGACAACTATGGCTACACCTTC

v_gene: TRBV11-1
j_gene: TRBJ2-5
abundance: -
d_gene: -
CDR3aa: CASSFRVIKYQETQYF
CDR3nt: TGTGCCAGCAGCTTTCGGGTCATTAAGTACCAAGAGACCCAGTACTTC

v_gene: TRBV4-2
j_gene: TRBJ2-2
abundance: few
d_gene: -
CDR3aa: CASRLETGELFF
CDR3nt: TGTGCCAGCAGATTGGAGACCGGGGAGCTGTTTTTT

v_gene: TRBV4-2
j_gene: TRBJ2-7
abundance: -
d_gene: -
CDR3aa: CASSQERVSSYEQYF
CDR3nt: TGTGCCAGCAGCCAAGAACGGGTAAGCTCCTACGAGCAGTACTTC

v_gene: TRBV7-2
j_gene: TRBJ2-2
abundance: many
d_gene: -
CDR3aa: CASSNRNTGELFF
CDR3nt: TGTGCCAGCAGCAACAGAAACACCGGGGAGCTGTTTTTT

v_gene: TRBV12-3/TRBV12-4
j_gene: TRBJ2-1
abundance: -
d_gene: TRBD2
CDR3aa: CASRLGLDNEQFF
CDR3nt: TGTGCCAGCAGACTCGGACTAGACAATGAGCAGTTCTTC

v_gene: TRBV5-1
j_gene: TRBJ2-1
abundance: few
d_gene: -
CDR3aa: CASSTDGYNEQFF
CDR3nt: TGCGCCAGCAGCACAGACGGGTACAATGAGCAGTTCTTC

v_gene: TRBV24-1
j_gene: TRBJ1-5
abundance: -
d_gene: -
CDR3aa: CATSDYTSEQPQHF
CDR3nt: TGTGCCACCAGTGATTACACCTCCGAGCAGCCCCAGCATTTT

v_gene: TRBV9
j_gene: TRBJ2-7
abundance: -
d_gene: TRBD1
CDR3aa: CASGGTGVYEQYF
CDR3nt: TGTGCCAGCGGGGGGACAGGAGTCTACGAGCAGTACTTC

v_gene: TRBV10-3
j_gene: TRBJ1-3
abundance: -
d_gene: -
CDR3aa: CAISDLVGASGNTIYF
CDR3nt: TGTGCCATCAGTGATCTTGTGGGGGCCTCTGGAAACACCATATATTTT

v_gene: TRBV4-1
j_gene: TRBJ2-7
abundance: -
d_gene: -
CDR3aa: CASSQGNALHEQYF
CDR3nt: TGCGCCAGCAGCCAAGGGAATGCCCTCCACGAGCAGTACTTC

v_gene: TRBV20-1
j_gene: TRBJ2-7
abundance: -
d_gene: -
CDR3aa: CSATVAGYYEQYF
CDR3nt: TGCAGTGCCACGGTCGCGGGTTACTACGAGCAGTACTTC

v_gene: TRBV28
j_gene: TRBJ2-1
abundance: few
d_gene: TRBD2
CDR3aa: CASSPRLAGGPNEQFF
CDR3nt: TGTGCCAGCAGCCCCAGACTAGCGGGAGGGCCTAATGAGCAGTTCTTC

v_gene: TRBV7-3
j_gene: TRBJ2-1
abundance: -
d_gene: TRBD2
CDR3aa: CASSLLGGLAGGQFF
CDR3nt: TGTGCCAGCAGCTTACTTGGGGGACTAGCGGGAGGGCAGTTCTTC

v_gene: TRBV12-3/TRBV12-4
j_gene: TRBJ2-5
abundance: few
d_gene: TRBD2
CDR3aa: CASRSGIIQETQYF
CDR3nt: TGTGCCAGCAGGAGCGGGATCATCCAAGAGACCCAGTACTTC

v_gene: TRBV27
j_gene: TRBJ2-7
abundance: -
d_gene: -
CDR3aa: CASGLGHYEQYF
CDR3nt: TGTGCCAGCGGGTTGGGACACTACGAGCAGTACTTC

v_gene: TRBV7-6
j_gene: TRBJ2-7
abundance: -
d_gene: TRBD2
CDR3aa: CASSLNSGTSDHSYEQYF
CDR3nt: TGTGCCAGCAGCTTAAATTCGGGGACTAGCGACCATTCCTACGAGCAGTACTTC

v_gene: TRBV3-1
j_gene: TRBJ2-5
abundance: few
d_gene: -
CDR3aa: CASSHQTGSKETQYF
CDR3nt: TGTGCCAGCAGCCACCAGACAGGTTCAAAAGAGACCCAGTACTTC

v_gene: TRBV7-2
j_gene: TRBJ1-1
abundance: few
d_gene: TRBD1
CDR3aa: CASSQGQQSWGAFF
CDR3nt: TGTGCCAGCAGCCAGGGACAGCAAAGCTGGGGAGCTTTCTTT

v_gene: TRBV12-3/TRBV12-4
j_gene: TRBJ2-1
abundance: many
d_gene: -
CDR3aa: CASSAMGGPYNEQFF
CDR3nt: TGTGCCAGCAGTGCCATGGGGGGGCCCTACAATGAGCAGTTCTTC

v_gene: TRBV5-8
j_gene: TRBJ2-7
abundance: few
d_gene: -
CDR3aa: CASSQEPGRNYEQYF
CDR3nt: TGTGCCAGCAGCCAAGAACCGGGACGAAACTACGAGCAGTACTTC

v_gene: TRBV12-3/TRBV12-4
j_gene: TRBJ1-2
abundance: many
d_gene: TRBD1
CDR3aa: CASSPGTRGLYGYTF
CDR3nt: TGTGCCAGCAGCCCAGGGACAAGGGGGCTCTATGGCTACACCTTC

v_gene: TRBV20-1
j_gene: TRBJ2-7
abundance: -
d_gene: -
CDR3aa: CSANTGLSEQYF
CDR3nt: TGCAGTGCTAATACAGGGCTCAGCGAGCAGTACTTC

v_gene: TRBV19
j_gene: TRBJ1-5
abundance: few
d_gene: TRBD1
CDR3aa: CASMRGDRSQPQHF
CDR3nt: TGTGCCAGTATGAGGGGGGACAGGAGTCAGCCCCAGCATTTT

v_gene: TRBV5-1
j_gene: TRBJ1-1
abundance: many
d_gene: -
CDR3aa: CASSRDNGPEAFF
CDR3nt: TGCGCCAGCAGCCGCGACAACGGTCCTGAAGCTTTCTTT

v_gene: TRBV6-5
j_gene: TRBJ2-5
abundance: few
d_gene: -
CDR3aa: CASSYSTGRRETQYF
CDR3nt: TGTGCCAGCAGTTACTCCACCGGCAGGCGGGAGACCCAGTACTTC

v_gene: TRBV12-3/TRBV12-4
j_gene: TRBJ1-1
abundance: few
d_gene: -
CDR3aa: CASRGVGGNTEAFF
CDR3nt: TGTGCCAGCAGGGGGGTCGGGGGGAACACTGAAGCTTTCTTT

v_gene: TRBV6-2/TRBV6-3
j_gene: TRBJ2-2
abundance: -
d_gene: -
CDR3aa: CASRTSGRELFF
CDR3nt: TGTGCCAGCAGGACCTCGGGCAGAGAGCTGTTTTTT

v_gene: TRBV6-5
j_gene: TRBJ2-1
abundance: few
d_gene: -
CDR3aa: CASSYYGGYGGLYNEQFF
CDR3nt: TGTGCCAGCAGTTACTACGGGGGCTACGGGGGGCTTTACAATGAGCAGTTCTTC

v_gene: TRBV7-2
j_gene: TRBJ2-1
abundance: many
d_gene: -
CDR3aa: CASSRGSGLYNEQFF
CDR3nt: TGTGCCAGCAGCCGGGGAAGCGGGCTCTACAATGAGCAGTTCTTC

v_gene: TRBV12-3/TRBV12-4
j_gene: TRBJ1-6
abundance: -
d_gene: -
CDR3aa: CASSLGLSGYNSPLHF
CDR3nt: TGTGCCAGCAGTTTAGGCCTTTCGGGTTATAATTCACCCCTCCACTTT

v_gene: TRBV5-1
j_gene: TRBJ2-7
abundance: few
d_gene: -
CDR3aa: CASSSLGAYEQYF
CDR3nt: TGCGCCAGCAGCTCACTAGGGGCCTACGAGCAGTACTTC

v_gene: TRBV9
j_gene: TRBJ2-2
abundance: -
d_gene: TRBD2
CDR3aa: CASSPRSSGTGGELFF
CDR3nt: TGTGCCAGCAGCCCCCGGTCTAGCGGGACTGGCGGGGAGCTGTTTTTT

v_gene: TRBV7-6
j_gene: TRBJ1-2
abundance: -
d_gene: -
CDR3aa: CASSLFPEDDYGYTF
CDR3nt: TGTGCCAGCAGCTTATTTCCGGAGGACGACTATGGCTACACCTTC

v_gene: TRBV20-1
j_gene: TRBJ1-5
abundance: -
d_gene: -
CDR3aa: CSASSGVGQPQHF
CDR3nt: TGCAGTGCTAGTTCAGGGGTGGGCCAGCCCCAGCATTTT

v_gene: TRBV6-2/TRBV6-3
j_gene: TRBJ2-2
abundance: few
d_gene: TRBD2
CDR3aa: CASTRRLGTTEFANTGELFF
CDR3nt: TGTGCCAGCACGAGGAGACTCGGGACTACCGAGTTCGCGAACACCGGGGAGCTGTTTTTT

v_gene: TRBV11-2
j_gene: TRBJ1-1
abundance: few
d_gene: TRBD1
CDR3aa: CASLRITGGARKTEAFF
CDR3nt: TGTGCCAGCTTACGGATCACAGGGGGCGCGAGGAAGACTGAAGCTTTCTTT

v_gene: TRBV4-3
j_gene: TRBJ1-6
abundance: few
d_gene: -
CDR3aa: CASSQDNTVNSPLHF
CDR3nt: TGCGCCAGCAGCCAAGATAACACCGTTAATTCACCCCTCCACTTT

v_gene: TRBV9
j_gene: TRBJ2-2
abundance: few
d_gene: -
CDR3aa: CASSPRETGELFF
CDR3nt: TGTGCCAGCAGCCCCAGGGAGACCGGGGAGCTGTTTTTT

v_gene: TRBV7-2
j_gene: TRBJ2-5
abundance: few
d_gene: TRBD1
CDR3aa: CASSGRDRGETQYF
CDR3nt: TGTGCCAGCAGCGGCCGGGACAGGGGGGAGACCCAGTACTTC

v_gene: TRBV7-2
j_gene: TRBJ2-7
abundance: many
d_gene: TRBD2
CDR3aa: CASSLTSVHEQYF
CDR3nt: TGTGCCAGCAGCCTGACTAGCGTCCACGAGCAGTACTTC

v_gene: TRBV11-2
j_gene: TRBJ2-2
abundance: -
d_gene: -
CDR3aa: CASSLGRGQSNTGELFF
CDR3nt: TGTGCCAGCAGCTTAGGTCGGGGGCAGTCGAACACCGGGGAGCTGTTTTTT

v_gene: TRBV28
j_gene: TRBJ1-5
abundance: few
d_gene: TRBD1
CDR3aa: CASTRTGRNQPQHF
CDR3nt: TGTGCCAGCACCCGGACAGGTCGCAATCAGCCCCAGCATTTT

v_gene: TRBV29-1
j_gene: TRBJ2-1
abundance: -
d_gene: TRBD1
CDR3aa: CSAPGQELNEQFF
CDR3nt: TGCAGCGCTCCGGGACAGGAACTCAATGAGCAGTTCTTC

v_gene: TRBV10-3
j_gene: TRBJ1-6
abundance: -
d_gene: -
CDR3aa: CAISDDSYNSPLHF
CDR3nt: TGTGCCATCAGCGACGACAGTTATAATTCACCCCTCCACTTT

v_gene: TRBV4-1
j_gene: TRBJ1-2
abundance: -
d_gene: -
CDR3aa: CASSQGGTPYGYTF
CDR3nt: TGCGCCAGCAGCCAAGGTGGGACGCCTTATGGCTACACCTTC

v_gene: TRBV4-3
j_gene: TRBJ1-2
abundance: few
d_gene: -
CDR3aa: CASSQARDGYGYTF
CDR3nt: TGCGCCAGCAGCCAAGCCAGGGATGGGTATGGCTACACCTTC

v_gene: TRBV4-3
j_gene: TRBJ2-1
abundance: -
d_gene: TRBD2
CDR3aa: CASSQGLAGSYNEQFF
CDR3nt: TGCGCCAGCAGCCAAGGGCTAGCGGGCTCCTACAATGAGCAGTTCTTC